This T cell receptor (beta chain) derives from a study of blood T cell repertoires in COVID-19. In the authors' methods: Amplified reference gene primers provided the basis for estimating nucleated cell counts. This table comes from immunoSEQ multiplex PCR, and its TCRdb copy is limited to in-frame clones, with some not included. The V and J calls and clone size are taken from that table; D and trimming were inferred from the DNA. The sample lists about 480,000 clones; 85% to 90% were seen once. This CDR3 contains 14 residues. Trimming took off 2 bases at V and 6 bases at J, with 12 bases between the two ends. CDR1 is ENHRY, CDR2 SYGVKD, per germline.

The TCR was taken from a woman between 45 and 60 years old with COVID-19, enrolled during active disease. V is TRBV10-3 and J is TRBJ2-3; tentatively, D is TRBD2 (5 bases). Sequencing input: peripheral blood. The CDR3 nucleotides read TGTGCCATCAGTGAGGGCAGCCAGCGGGATACGCAGTATTTT. Its translation: CAISEGSQRDTQYF.